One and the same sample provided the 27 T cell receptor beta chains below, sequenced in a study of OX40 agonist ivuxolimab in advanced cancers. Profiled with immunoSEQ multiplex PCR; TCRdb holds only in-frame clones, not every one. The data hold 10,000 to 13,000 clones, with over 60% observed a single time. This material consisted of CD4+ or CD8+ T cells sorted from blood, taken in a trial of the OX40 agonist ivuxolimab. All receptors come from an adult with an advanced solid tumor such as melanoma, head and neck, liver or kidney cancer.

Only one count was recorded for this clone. The CDR3 region has the DNA TGTGCCAGCAGCGGGGACAGGGGTTACGAGCAGTACTTC. It translates to CASSGDRGYEQYF. The rearrangement joins TRBV11-2 to TRBJ2-7; 10 nucleotides match TRBD1. The CDR3 consists of 13 residues. J was trimmed by 4 bases and V by 5 bases; bases with no gene match: 2. The V gene's germline CDR1 is SGHAT and CDR2 FQNNGV. The entire variable domain, with the rest obtained from reference TRBV11-2 and TRBJ2-7, is as follows: EAGVAQSPRYKIIEKRQSVAFWCNPISGHATLYWYQQILGQGPKLLIQFQNNGVVDDSQLPKDRFSAERLKGVDSTLKIQPAKLEDSAVYLCASSGDRGYEQYFGPGTRLTVT.

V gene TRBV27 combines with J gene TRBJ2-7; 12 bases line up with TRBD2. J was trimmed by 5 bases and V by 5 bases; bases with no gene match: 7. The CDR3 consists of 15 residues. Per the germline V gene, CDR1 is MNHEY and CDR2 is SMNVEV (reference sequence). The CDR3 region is CASSDPTSGSHEQYF. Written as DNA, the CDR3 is TGTGCCAGCAGTGACCCGACTAGCGGGAGTCACGAGCAGTACTTC.

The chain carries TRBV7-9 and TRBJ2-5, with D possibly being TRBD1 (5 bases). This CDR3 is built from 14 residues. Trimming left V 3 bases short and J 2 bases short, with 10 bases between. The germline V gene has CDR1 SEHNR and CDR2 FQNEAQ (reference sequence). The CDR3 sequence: CASSFSTVQETQYF. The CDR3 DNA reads TGTGCCAGCAGCTTTTCGACAGTACAAGAGACCCAGTACTTC.

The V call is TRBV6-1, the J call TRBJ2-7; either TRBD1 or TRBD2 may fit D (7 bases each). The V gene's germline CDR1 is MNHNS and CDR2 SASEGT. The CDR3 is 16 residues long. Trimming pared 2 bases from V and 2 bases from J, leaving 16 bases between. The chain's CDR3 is CASSEWGGTDAYEQYF. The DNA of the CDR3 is TGTGCCAGCAGTGAATGGGGGGGGACAGATGCCTACGAGCAGTACTTC.

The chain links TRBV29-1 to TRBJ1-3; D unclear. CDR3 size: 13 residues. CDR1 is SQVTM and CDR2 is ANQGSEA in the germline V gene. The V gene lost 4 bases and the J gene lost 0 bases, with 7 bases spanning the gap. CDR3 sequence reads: CSVGGDSGNTIYF. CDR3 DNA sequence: TGCAGCGTTGGGGGTGACTCTGGAAACACCATATATTTT.

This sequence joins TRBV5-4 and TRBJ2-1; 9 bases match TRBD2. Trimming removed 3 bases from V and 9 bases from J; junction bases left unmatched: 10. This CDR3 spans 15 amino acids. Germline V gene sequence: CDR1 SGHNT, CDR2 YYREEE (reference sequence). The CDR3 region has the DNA TGTGCCAGCAGCTACGCTAGCGGGATCATGGGTGAGCAGTTCTTC. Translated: CASSYASGIMGEQFF.

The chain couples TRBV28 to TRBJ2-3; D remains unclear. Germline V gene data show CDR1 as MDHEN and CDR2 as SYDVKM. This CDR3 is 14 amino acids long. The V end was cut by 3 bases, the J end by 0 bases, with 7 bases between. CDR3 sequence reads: CASSFSSSTDTQYF. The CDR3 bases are TGTGCCAGCAGTTTCAGTTCTAGCACAGATACGCAGTATTTT.

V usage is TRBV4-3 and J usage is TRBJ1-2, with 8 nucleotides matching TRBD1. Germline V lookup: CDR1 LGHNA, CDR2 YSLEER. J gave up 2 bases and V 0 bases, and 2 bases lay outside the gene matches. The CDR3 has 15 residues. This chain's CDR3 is CASSQDRTGNYGYTF. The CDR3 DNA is TGCGCCAGCAGCCAAGATCGGACAGGGAACTATGGCTACACCTTC.

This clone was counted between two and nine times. This chain's CDR3 is CASSVALAAYNEQFF. CDR3 DNA sequence: TGTGCCAGCAGCGTAGCCCTAGCGGCCTACAATGAGCAGTTCTTC. This chain connects TRBV9 to TRBJ2-1; TRBD2 agrees at 7 bases. The CDR3 is 15 amino acids. Germline V gives CDR1 SGDLS, CDR2 YYNGEE. V lost 0 bases, J lost 2 bases, and 2 bases stayed unmatched.

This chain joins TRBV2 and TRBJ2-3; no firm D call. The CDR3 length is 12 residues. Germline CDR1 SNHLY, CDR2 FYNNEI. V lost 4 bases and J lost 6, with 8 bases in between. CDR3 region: CASSGQTDTQYF. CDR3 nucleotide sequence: TGTGCCAGCAGTGGCCAGACTGATACGCAGTATTTT. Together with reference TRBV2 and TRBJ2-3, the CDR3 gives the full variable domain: EPEVTQTPSHQVTQMGQEVILRCVPISNHLYFYWYRQILGQKVEFLVSFYNNEISEKSEIFDDQFSVERPDGSNFTLKIRSTKLEDSAMYFCASSGQTDTQYFGPGTRLTVL.

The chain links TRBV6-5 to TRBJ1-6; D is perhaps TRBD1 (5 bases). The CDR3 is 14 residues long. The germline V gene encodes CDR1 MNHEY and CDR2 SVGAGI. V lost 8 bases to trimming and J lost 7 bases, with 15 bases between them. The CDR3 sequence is CASGLGTGNSPLHF. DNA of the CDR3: TGTGCCAGCGGCCTAGGGACGGGGAATTCACCCCTCCACTTT.

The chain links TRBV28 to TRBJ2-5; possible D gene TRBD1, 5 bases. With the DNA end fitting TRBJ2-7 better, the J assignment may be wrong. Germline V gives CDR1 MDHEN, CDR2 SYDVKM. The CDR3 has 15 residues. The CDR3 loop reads CASSFSDSHYYEQYF. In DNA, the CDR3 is TGTGCCAGCAGTTTTTCAGACAGCCACTACTACGAGCAGTACTTC.

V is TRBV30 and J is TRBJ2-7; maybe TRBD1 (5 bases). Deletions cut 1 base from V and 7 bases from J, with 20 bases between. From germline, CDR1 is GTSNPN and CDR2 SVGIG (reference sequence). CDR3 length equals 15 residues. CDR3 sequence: CAWSDPGHTLGEQYF. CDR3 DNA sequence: TGTGCCTGGAGTGACCCCGGACATACCCTGGGGGAGCAGTACTTC.

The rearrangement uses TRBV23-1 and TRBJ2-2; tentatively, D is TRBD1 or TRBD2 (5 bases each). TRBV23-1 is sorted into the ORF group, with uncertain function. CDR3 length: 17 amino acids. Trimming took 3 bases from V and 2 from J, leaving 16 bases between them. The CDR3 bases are TGCGCCAGCAGTCATCGACCGGGACGGATAAACACCGGGGAGCTGTTTTTT. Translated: CASSHRPGRINTGELFF.

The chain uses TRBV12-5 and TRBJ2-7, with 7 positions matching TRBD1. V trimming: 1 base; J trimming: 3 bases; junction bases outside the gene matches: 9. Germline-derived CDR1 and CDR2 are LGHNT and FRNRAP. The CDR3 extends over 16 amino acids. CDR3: CASGLDTGTVFYEQYF. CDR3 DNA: TGTGCTAGTGGTTTGGATACCGGGACAGTGTTCTACGAGCAGTACTTC.

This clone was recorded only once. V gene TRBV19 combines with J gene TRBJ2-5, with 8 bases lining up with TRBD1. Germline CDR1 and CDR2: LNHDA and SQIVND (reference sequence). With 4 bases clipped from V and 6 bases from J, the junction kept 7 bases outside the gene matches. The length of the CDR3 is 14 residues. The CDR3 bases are TGTGCCAGTAGTACCCAGGGGGCGATGAAGACCCAGTACTTC. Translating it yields CASSTQGAMKTQYF.

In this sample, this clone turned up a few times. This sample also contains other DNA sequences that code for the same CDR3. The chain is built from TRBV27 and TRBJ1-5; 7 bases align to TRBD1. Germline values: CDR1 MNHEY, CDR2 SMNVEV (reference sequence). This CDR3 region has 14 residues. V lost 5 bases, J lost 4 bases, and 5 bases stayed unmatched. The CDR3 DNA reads TGTGCCAGCAGTCACCGGGACAGTAATCAGCCCCAGCATTTT. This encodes CASSHRDSNQPQHF.

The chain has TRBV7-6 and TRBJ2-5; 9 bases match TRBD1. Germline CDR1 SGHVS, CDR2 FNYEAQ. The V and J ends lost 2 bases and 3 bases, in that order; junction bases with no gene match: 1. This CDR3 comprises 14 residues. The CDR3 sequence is CASSLWTGEETQYF. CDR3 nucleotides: TGTGCCAGCAGCTTATGGACAGGGGAAGAGACCCAGTACTTC.

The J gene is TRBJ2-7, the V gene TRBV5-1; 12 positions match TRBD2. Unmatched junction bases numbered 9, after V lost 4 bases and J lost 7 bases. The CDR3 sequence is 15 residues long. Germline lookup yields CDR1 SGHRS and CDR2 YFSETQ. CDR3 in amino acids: CASSDRLAGVDEQYF. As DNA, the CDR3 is TGCGCCAGCAGCGACAGACTAGCGGGAGTGGATGAGCAGTACTTC.

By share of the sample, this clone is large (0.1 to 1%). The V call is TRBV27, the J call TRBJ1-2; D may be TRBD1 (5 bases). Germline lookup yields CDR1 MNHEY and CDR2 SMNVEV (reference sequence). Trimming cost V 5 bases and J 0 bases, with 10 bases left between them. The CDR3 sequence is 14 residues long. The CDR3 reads CASSIQGANYGYTF. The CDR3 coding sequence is TGTGCCAGCAGTATTCAGGGAGCTAACTATGGCTACACCTTC.

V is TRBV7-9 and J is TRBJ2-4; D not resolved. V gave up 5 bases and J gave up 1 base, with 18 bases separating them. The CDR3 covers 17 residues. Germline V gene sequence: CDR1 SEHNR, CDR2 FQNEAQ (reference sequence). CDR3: CASSRTKASLAKNIQYF. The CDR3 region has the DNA TGTGCCAGCAGCCGTACAAAAGCCTCACTGGCCAAAAACATTCAGTACTTC.

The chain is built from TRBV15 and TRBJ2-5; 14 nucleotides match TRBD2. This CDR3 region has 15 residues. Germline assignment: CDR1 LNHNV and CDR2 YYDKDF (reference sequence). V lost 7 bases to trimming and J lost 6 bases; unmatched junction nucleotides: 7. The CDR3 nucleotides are TGTGCCACCACCCCCCGGACTAGCGGGAGGCAGACCCAGTACTTC. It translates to CATTPRTSGRQTQYF.

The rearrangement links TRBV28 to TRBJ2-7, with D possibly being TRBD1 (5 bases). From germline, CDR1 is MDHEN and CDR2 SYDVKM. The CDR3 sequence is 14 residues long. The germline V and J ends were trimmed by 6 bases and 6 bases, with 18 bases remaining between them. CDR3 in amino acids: CASSHRDSLGEQYF. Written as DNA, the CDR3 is TGTGCCAGCAGCCATCGTGACAGTCTGGGCGAGCAGTACTTC.

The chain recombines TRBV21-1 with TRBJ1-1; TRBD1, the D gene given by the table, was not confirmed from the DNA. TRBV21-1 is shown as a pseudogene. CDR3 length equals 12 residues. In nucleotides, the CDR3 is TGTGCCAGCAGCCCCTGGACAGAAAAAGCTTTCTTT. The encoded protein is CASSPWTEKAFF.

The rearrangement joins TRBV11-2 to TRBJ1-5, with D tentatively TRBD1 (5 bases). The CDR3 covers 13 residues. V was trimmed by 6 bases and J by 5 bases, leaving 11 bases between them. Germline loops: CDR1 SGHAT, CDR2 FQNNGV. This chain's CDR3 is CASSKGLDQPQHF. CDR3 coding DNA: TGTGCCAGCAGTAAGGGACTGGATCAGCCCCAGCATTTT.

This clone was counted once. The CDR3, as DNA: TGTGCCAGCAGCTTGGAAAGAGACAGGGGGAAGCAGCCCCAGCATTTT. Translated, it gives CASSLERDRGKQPQHF. V gene TRBV5-5 combines with J gene TRBJ1-5, with TRBD1 matching 9 bases. With V trimmed by 0 bases and J by 7 bases, 8 bases remained unmatched. Germline V gene data show CDR1 as SGHKS and CDR2 as YYEKEE (reference sequence). This CDR3 is 16 amino acids long.

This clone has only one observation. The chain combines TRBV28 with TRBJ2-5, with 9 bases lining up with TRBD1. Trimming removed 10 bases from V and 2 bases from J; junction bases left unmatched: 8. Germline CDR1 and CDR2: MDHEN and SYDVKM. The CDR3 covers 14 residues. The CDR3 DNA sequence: TGTGCCACCAACCGGGACAGGGATCAAGAGACCCAGTACTTC. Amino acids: CATNRDRDQETQYF.